This T cell receptor (beta chain) was recorded in a study of shared clonotypes between healthy human individuals. CD45RO+ cells plus CCR7-negative CD45RA+ TemRA cells formed CD8 memory. Replicate sorted-subset PCRs were loaded with about 0.2 ug DNA, 31,000 or so T cell genomes. TCRdb's table, derived via immunoSEQ multiplex PCR, lists solely in-frame clones and lacks some. The repertoire consists of fewer than 850,000 clones, with about nine tenths occurring once and the leading ten covering roughly 36%. The CDR3 spans 12 residues. The ends were cut back, 7 bases at V and 6 bases at J, with 11 bases in the middle. CDR1 and CDR2 from the germline V gene are MNHNS and SASEGT. About this clone: Antigen unknown.

Study-level findings and limits: Naive subsets, compared against memory subsets, generally had larger estimated richness values. The study found lower generation probabilities in non-shared clonotypes than in those shared by all four donors.

V and J are TRBV6-1 and TRBJ2-3; D gene uncertain. The sequenced material came from memory CD8+ T cells from PBMCs. Subset described: CD45RO+ cells pooled with CCR7-negative TemRA cells. This TCR came from a young man in good health. Some clones in this sample may be carry-over from other donors' samples. CDR3 residues: CASTRSFDTQYF. DNA of the CDR3: TGTGCCAGCACACGATCTTTCGATACGCAGTATTTT.